The next 16 T cell receptor beta chains were all read from a single sample in a study of post-analysis software for immune sequencing data (dated by TCRdb to between 2014 and 2016). Overall study results and their limits: A handful of TRBV segments, including TRBV5-6, TRBV5-1 and TRBV20-1, were significantly more frequent in patients than controls.

The protocol used for the library was PCR. TCRdb records Illumina HiSeq 2500 as the sequencer. To reduce PCR and sequencing biases, unique molecular identifiers were incorporated into the TCR beta cDNA libraries. TCRdb applied fastp at Q25 and MiXCR to the public reads, then kept only in-frame beta chains. Rows are combined by CDR3 protein, so each entry shows the most common genes and DNA. The sample profile shows fewer than 850,000 distinct CDR3 sequences; 30% of them were found once. The ten largest clones represent approximately 0.55% of the sample. No antigen has been assigned to these receptors. The sequenced sample was blood. The receptors come from a girl aged 10 to 17 with multiple sclerosis.

The V gene is TRBV20-1, the J gene TRBJ2-5; 13 bases map to TRBD2. Germline CDR1 is DFQATT and CDR2 is SNEGSKA (reference sequence). The junction had 1 base not matched to a gene; V was cut back by 6 bases and J by 3 bases. This CDR3 comprises 13 residues. CDR3 loop: CSAGLAGEETQYF. The CDR3, as DNA: TGCAGTGCCGGACTAGCGGGGGAAGAGACCCAGTACTTC.

This clonotype appeared many times. This chain joins TRBV20-1 and TRBJ2-1; 13 bases map to TRBD2. CDR3 length: 16 amino acids. Trimming took 3 bases from V and 3 from J; bases not matched to a gene: 5. CDR1 and CDR2 from the germline V gene are DFQATT and SNEGSKA (reference sequence). CDR3 in DNA: TGCAGTGCTAGGGGGGGACTAGCGGGGATCTACAATGAGCAGTTCTTC. It codes for CSARGGLAGIYNEQFF.

The chain carries TRBV20-1 and TRBJ2-3; tentatively, D is TRBD1 (5 bases). The V and J ends lost 5 bases and 0 bases respectively, with 12 bases between them. Germline V gene lookup returns CDR1 DFQATT and CDR2 SNEGSKA (reference sequence). The CDR3 extends over 14 amino acids. The CDR3 DNA is TGCAGTGCTGAATGGACACCTAGCACAGATACGCAGTATTTT. Its translation: CSAEWTPSTDTQYF.

With regard to this clonotype: Just one base apart from a much larger clone, this may be a read error. The chain couples TRBV5-5 to TRBJ1-2; D is perhaps TRBD1 (5 bases). Trimming removed 7 bases at V and 4 bases at J, with 8 bases between. This CDR3 has 11 amino acids. The germline V gene encodes CDR1 SGHKS and CDR2 YYEKEE (reference sequence). Written as DNA, the CDR3 is TGTGCCAGCCAGGGTTCCTATGGCTACACCTTC. Translating it yields CASQGSYGYTF.

The chain couples TRBV6-2 or TRBV6-3 to TRBJ1-2; 7 bases fit TRBD1. V lost 5 bases and J lost 4; bases outside the gene matches: 10. The CDR3 is 15 residues long. From germline, CDR1 is MNHEY and CDR2 SVGEGT. CDR3 loop: CASSPDGQEIYGYTF. The CDR3 DNA is TGTGCCAGCAGTCCCGACGGACAGGAGATCTATGGCTACACCTTC.

The chain employs TRBV20-1 and TRBJ1-2; perhaps TRBD1 as D (6 bases). The V and J ends lost 8 bases and 3 bases respectively, with 13 bases between them. This CDR3 comprises 12 residues. CDR1 and CDR2 from the germline V gene are DFQATT and SNEGSKA (reference sequence). CDR3 in DNA: TGCAGTAATACAGGGTTTCACTATGGCTACACCTTC. Translation: CSNTGFHYGYTF.

The V call is TRBV20-1, the J call TRBJ2-1; 9 nucleotides line up with TRBD2. The CDR3 totals 14 residues. CDR1 and CDR2 from the germline V gene are DFQATT and SNEGSKA (reference sequence). With 5 bases clipped from V and 2 bases from J, the junction kept 4 bases outside the gene matches. CDR3 in amino acids: CSARIAGAYNEQFF. In DNA form, the CDR3 reads TGCAGTGCTCGGATAGCGGGAGCCTACAATGAGCAGTTCTTC.

This clonotype was detected only a few times. This sequence joins TRBV5-6 and TRBJ1-5; TRBD1 agrees at 9 bases. The J segment lost 1 base and the V segment lost 4 bases, leaving 6 bases of the junction unmatched. Germline CDR1 SGHDT, CDR2 YYEEEE. The CDR3 has 16 amino acids. The CDR3 sequence is CASSLGTGNSNQPQHF. The CDR3 DNA is TGTGCCAGCAGCCTAGGGACAGGGAACAGCAATCAGCCCCAGCATTTT.

This clonotype has a handful of counts. V gene TRBV7-2 combines with J gene TRBJ2-7; 7 bases line up with TRBD2. This CDR3 region has 14 residues. With 4 bases clipped from V and 5 bases from J, the junction kept 8 bases outside the gene matches. Germline CDR1 is SGHTA and CDR2 is FQGNSA. CDR3 sequence reads: CASSWRAGLHEQYF. CDR3 sequence (DNA): TGTGCCAGCAGCTGGCGAGCGGGATTGCACGAGCAGTACTTC.

The V gene is TRBV5-1, the J gene TRBJ1-1, with D perhaps matching TRBD1 (5 bases). Between the trimmed V and J ends, which lost 1 base and 4 bases, there was a span of 8 bases. Germline CDR1 and CDR2: SGHRS and YFSETQ. The CDR3 is made up of 13 amino acids. CDR3 DNA sequence: TGCGCCAGCAGCTTGCAGGGTACCACTGAAGCTTTCTTT. This codes for CASSLQGTTEAFF.

The rearrangement links TRBV6-5 to TRBJ2-5; TRBD2 matches at 14 bases. V lost 8 bases, J lost 5 bases, and 10 bases stayed unmatched. The CDR3 covers 16 residues. CDR1 is MNHEY and CDR2 is SVGAGI in the germline V gene. The CDR3 DNA follows: TGTGCCAGCGGAAGACTAGCGGGAGGGGTTGAGGAGACCCAGTACTTC. Amino acid sequence: CASGRLAGGVEETQYF.

The chain combines TRBV29-1 with TRBJ2-5, with 9 bases that match TRBD2. The CDR3 has 13 residues. V gave up 7 bases and J gave up 4 bases; unmatched junction bases: 7. Per germline, CDR1 SQVTM and CDR2 ANQGSEA. The CDR3 DNA follows: TGCAGCGCAACTAGCGGGCAGAGAGAGACCCAGTACTTC. Residues: CSATSGQRETQYF.

The chain is built from TRBV20-1 and TRBJ2-5; tentative D call: TRBD2 (5 bases). V gave up 6 bases and J gave up 5 bases, with 28 bases separating them. Germline lookup yields CDR1 DFQATT and CDR2 SNEGSKA (reference sequence). The CDR3 contains 17 residues. CDR3 residues: CSAYKPGVPGLGETQYF. CDR3 bases: TGCAGTGCCTACAAGCCCGGGGTACCCGGTTTGGGGGAGACCCAGTACTTC.

This chain links TRBV20-1 with TRBJ2-5; D possibly corresponds to TRBD1 (6 bases). This CDR3 comprises 14 residues. The germline V gene encodes CDR1 DFQATT and CDR2 SNEGSKA (reference sequence). V lost 6 bases and J lost 1, with 15 bases in between. CDR3 DNA: TGCAGTGCCGGGACCGGGACACGCCAAGAGACCCAGTACTTC. Protein sequence: CSAGTGTRQETQYF.

The genes are TRBV7-2 and TRBJ1-5; TRBD1 is a possible D gene (5 bases). V lost 5 bases, J lost 2 bases, and 13 bases lay in between. CDR1 and CDR2 from the germline V gene are SGHTA and FQGNSA. The CDR3 is 15 amino acids. The CDR3 sequence: CASSKGRVGNQPQHF. In DNA, the CDR3 is TGTGCCAGCAGCAAGGGGAGGGTTGGCAATCAGCCCCAGCATTTT.

The chain employs TRBV6-5 and TRBJ1-2; TRBD1 is a possible D gene (6 bases). V shed 6 bases and J shed 1 base, with 15 bases lying between them. The V gene's germline CDR1 is MNHEY and CDR2 SVGAGI. This CDR3 spans 15 amino acids. For the CDR3, the DNA is TGTGCCAGCAGCCGAGCGACAGGTCTTAACTATGGCTACACCTTC. This translates into CASSRATGLNYGYTF.